This entry is about one T cell receptor (beta chain). What it binds is not known. The data derive from a study of T cell responses to AZD1222 COVID-19 vaccine. Overall study findings and caveats: Most donors were white British, females outnumbered males, and clonal diversity was possibly underestimated. Spike-wide vaccine-associated CD4 TCRs dominated at 160-218 and 743-854. Spike-specific TCR depth and breadth grew after two AZD1222 doses.

The protocol was immunoSEQ multiplex PCR, while the TCRdb copy is restricted to in-frame clones and leaves out a portion. The table lists fewer than 120,000 clones, approximately 94% of them singletons, with around 2.8% in the top ten. CDR3 length equals 12 residues. Per germline, CDR1 LGHNT and CDR2 FRNRAP. Between the trimmed V and J ends, which lost 5 bases and 1 base, there was a span of 5 bases. The source is an adult who received the AZD1222 COVID-19 vaccine. V and J are TRBV12-5 and TRBJ1-1; no clear D gene. The sample in question was peripheral blood, obtained 28 days after the second AZD1222 dose. The CDR3, as DNA: TGTGCTAGTGGTCTACAGAACACTGAAGCTTTCTTT. It codes for CASGLQNTEAFF.